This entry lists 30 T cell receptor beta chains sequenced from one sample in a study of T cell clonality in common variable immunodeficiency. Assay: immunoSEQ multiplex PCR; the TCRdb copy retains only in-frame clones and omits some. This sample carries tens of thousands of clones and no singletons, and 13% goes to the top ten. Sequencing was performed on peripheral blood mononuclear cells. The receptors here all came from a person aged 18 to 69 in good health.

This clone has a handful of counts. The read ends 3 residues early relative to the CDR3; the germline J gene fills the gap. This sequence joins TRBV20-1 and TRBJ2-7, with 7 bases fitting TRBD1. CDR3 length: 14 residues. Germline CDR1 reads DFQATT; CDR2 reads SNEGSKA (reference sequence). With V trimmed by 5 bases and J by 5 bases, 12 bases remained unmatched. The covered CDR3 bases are TGCAGTGCTCCAAAGAGGGGGACAGCTGACGAG. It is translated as CSAPKRGTADE. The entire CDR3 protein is CSAPKRGTADEQYF.

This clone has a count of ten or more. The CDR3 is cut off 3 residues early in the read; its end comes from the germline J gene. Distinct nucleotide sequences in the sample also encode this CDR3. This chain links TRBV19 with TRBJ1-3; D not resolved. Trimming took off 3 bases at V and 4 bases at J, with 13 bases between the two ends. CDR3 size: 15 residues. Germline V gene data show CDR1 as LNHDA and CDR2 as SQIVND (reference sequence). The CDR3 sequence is CASSISLYAGNTIYF. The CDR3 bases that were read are TGTGCCAGTAGTATCTCCTTGTACGCGGGAAACACC.

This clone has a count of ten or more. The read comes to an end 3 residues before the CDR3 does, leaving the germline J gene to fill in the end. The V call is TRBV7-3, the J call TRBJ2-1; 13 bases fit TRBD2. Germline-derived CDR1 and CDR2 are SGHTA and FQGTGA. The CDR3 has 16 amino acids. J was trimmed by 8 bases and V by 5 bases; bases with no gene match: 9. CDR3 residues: CASSLKTSGGFDEQFF. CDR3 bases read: TGTGCCAGCAGCCTAAAGACTAGCGGGGGGTTCGATGAG.

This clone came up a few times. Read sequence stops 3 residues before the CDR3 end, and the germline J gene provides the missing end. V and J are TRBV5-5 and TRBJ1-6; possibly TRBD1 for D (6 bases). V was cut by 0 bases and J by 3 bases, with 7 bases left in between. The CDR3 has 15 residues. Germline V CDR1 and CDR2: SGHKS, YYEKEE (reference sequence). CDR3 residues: CASSLAGVYNSPLHF. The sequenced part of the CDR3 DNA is TGTGCCAGCAGCTTGGCAGGGGTCTATAATTCACCC.

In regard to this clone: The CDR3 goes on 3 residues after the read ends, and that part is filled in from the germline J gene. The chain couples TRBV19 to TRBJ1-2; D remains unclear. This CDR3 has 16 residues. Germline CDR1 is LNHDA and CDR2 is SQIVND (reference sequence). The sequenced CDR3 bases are TGTGCCAGTAGTATAGGTGAACACGCTAGCACAGATACC. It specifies CASSIGEHASTDT. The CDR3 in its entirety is CASSIGEHASTDTYTF.

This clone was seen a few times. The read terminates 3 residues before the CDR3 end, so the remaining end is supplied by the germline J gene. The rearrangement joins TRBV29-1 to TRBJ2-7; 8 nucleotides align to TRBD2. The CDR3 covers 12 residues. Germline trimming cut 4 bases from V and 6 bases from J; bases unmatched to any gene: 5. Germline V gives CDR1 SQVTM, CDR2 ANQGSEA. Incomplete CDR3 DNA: TGCAGCGTTGTACGCGGGGGGCCCGAG. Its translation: CSVVRGGPE. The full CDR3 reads CSVVRGGPEQYF.

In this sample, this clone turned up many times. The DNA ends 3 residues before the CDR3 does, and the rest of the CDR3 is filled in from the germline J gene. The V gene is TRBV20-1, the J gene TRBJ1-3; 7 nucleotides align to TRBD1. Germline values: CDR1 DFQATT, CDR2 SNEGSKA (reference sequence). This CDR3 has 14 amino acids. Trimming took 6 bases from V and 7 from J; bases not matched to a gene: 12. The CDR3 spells CSANPGAGGNTIYF. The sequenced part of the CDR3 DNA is TGCAGTGCGAACCCCGGGGCAGGGGGGAACACC.

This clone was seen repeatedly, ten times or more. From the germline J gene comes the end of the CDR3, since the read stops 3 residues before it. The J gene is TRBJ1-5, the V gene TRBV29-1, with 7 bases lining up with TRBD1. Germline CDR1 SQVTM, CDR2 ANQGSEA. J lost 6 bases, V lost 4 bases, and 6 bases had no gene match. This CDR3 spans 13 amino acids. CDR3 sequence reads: CSVGTGVGQPQHF. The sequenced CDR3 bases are TGCAGCGTTGGAACAGGGGTGGGTCAGCCC.

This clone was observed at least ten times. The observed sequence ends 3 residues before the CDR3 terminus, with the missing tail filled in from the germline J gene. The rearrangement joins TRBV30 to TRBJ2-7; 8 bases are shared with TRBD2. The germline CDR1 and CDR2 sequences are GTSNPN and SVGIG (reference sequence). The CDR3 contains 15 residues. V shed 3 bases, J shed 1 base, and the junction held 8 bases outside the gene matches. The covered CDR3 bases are TGTGCCTGGAGCCGACTTAGCGGGGCTTCCTACGAG. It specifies CAWSRLSGASYE. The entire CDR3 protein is CAWSRLSGASYEQYF.

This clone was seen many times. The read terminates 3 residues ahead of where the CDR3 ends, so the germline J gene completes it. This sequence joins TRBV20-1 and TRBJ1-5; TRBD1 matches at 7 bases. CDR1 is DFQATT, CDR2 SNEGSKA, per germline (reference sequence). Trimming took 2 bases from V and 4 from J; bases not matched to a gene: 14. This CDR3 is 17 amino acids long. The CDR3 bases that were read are TGCAGTGCTAGAATGGGGGGAACAGGGGTGGGTAATCAGCCC. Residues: CSARMGGTGVGNQP. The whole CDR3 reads CSARMGGTGVGNQPQHF.

The CDR3 region is CASRDRPDPGGYTF. Incomplete CDR3 DNA: TGTGCCAGTCGGGACAGGCCCGACCCCGGTGGC. This chain uses TRBV7-9 with TRBJ1-2; 8 nucleotides agree with TRBD1. The read ends 3 residues before the CDR3 terminus; that terminus is restored from the germline J gene. The CDR3 spans 14 residues. Unmatched junction bases numbered 13, after V lost 9 bases and J lost 7 bases. From germline, CDR1 is SEHNR and CDR2 FQNEAQ (reference sequence).

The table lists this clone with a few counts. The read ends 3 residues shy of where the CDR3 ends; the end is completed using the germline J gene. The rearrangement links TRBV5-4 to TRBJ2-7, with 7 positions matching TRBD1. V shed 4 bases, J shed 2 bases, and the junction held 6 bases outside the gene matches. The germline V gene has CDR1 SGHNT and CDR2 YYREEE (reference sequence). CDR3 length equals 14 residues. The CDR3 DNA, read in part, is TGTGCCAGCAGCCCGGGACAGAAGACCTACGAG. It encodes CASSPGQKTYE. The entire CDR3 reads CASSPGQKTYEQYF.

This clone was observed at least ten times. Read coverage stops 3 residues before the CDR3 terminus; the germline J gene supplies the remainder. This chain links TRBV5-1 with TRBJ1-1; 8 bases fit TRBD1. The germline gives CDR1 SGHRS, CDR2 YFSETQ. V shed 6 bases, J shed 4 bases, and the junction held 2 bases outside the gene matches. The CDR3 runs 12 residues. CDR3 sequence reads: CASTGGPTEAFF. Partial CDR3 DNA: TGCGCCAGCACAGGGGGCCCCACTGAA.

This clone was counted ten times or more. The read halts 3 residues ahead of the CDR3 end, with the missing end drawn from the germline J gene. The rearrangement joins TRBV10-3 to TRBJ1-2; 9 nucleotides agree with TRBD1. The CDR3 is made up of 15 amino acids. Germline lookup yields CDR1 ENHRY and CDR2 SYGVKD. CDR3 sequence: CAISNPTGTGYGYTF. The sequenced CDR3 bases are TGTGCCATCAGTAACCCGACCGGGACAGGGTACGGC.

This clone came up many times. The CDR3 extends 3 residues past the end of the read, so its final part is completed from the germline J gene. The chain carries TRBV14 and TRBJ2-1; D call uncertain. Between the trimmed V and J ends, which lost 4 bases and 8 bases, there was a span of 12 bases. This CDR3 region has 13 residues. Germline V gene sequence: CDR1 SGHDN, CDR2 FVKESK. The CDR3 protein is CASSPEEVDEQFF. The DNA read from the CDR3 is TGTGCCAGCAGCCCTGAAGAGGTGGATGAG. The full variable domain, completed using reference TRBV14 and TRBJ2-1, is EAGVTQFPSHSVIEKGQTVTLRCDPISGHDNLYWYRRVMGKEIKFLLHFVKESKQDESGMPNNRFLAERTGGTYSTLKVQPAELEDSGVYFCASSPEEVDEQFFGPGTRLTVL.

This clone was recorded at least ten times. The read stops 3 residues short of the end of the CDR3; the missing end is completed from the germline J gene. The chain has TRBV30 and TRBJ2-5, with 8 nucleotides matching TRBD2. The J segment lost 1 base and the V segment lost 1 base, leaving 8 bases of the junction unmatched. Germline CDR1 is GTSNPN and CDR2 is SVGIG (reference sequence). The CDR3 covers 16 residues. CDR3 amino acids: CAWSAGSGGGQETQYF. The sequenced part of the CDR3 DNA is TGTGCCTGGAGTGCCGGGTCGGGAGGGGGCCAAGAGACC.

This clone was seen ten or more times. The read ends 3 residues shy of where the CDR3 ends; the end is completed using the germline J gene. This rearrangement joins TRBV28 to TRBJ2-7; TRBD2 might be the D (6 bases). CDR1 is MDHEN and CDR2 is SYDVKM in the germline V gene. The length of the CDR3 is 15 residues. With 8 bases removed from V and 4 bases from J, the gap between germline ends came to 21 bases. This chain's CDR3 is CASSQWRGSKYEQYF. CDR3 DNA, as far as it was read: TGTGCCAGCTCCCAATGGAGGGGATCGAAATACGAG.

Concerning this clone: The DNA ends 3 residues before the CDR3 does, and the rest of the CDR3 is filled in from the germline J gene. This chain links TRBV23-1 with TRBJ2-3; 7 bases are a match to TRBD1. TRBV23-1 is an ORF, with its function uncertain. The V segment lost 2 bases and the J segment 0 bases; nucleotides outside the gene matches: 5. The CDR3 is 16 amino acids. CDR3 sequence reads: CASSQPPGQSTDTQYF. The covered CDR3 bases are TGCGCCAGCAGTCAACCACCGGGACAGAGCACAGATACG.

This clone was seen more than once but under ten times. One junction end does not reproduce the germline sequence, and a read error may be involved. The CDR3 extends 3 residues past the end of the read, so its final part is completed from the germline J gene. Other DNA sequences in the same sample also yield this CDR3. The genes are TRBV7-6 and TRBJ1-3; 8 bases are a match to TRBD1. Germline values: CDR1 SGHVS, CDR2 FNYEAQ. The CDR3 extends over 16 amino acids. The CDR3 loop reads CASSLTDRATGNTIYF. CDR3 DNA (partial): TGTGCCAGCAGCTTAACGGACAGGGCAACTGGAAACACA.

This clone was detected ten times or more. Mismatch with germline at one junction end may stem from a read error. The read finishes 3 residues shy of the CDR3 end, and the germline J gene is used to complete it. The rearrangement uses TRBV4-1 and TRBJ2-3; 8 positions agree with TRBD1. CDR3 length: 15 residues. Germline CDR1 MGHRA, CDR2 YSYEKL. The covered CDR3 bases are TGCACCAGTGATTCCCCAACAGGGGGAACAGATACG. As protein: CTSDSPTGGTDT. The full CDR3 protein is CTSDSPTGGTDTQYF.

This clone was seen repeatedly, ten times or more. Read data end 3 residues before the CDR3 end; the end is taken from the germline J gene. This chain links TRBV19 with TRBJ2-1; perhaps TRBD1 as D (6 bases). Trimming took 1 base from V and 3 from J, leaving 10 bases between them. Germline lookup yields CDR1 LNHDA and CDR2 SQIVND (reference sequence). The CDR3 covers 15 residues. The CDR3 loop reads CASSIGGTNYNEQFF. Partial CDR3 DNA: TGTGCCAGTAGTATAGGAGGGACAAACTACAATGAG. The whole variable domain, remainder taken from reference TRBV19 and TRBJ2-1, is DGGITQSPKYLFRKEGQNVTLSCEQNLNHDAMYWYRQDPGQGLRLIYYSQIVNDFQKGDIAEGYSVSREKKESFPLTVTSAQKNPTAFYLCASSIGGTNYNEQFFGPGTRLTVL.

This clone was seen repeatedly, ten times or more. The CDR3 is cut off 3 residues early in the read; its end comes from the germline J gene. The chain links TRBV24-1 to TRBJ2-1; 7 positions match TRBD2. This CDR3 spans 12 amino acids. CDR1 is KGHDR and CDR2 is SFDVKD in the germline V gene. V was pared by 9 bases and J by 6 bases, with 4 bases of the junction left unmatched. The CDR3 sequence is CATGGVSNEQFF. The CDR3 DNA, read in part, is TGTGCCACCGGGGGGGTAAGCAATGAG.

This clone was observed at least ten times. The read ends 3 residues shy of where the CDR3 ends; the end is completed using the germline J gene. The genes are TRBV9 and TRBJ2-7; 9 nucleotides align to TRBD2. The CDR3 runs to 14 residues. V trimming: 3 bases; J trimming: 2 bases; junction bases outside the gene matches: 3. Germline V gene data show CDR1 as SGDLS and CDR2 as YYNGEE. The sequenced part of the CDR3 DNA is TGTGCCAGCAGCGCCCTAGCGGGGCCCTACGAG. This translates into CASSALAGPYE. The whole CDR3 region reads CASSALAGPYEQYF.

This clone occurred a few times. The CDR3 loop reads CASSFYQGPNQPQHF. The part of the CDR3 DNA that was read is TGTGCCAGCAGCTTCTATCAGGGTCCCAATCAGCCC. This rearrangement joins TRBV5-6 to TRBJ1-5; D possibly corresponds to TRBD1 (5 bases). The sequenced fragment ends 3 residues before the CDR3 boundary, so the rest is inferred from the germline J gene. The CDR3 covers 15 residues. V gave up 2 bases and J gave up 3 bases, with 12 bases separating them. Looked up from germline, CDR1 is SGHDT and CDR2 is YYEEEE.

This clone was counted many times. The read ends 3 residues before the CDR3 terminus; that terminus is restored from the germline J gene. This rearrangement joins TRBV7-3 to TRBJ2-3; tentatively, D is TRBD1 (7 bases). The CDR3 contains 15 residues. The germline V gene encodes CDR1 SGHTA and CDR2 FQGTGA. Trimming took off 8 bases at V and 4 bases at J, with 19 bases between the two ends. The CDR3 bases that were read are TGTGCCAGCTCTAAAAAAGGAGGGGGCGCAGATACG. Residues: CASSKKGGGADT. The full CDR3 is CASSKKGGGADTQYF.

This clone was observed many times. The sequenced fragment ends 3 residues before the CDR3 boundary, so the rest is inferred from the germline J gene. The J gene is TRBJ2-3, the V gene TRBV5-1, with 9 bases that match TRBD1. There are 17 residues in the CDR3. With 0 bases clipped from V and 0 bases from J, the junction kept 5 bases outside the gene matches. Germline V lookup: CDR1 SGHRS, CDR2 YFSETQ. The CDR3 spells CASSLGTGGQSTDTQYF. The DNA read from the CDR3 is TGCGCCAGCAGCTTGGGTACAGGGGGCCAAAGCACAGATACG.

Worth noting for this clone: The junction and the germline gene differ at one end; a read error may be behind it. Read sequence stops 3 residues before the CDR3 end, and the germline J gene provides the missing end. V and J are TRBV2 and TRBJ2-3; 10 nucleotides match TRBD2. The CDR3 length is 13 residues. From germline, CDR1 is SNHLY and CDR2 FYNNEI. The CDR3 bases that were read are TGTGCAAGCCAGCGGGGGGGCACCGATACG. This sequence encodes CASQRGGTDT. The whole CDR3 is CASQRGGTDTQYF.

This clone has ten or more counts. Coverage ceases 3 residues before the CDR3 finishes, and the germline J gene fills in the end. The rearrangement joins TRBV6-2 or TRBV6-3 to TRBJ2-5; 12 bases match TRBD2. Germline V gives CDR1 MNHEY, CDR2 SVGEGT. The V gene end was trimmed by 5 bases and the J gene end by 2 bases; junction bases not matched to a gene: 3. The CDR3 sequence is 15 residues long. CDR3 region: CASSRTSGEQETQYF. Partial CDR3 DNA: TGTGCCAGCAGTCGGACTAGCGGGGAGCAAGAGACC.

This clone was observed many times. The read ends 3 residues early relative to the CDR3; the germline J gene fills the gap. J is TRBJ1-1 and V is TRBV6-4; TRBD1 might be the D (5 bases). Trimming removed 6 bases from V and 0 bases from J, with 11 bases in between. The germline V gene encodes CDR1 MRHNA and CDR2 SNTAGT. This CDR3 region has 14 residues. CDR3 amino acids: CASSTTAMNTEAFF. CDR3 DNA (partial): TGTGCCAGCAGCACGACAGCCATGAACACTGAA.

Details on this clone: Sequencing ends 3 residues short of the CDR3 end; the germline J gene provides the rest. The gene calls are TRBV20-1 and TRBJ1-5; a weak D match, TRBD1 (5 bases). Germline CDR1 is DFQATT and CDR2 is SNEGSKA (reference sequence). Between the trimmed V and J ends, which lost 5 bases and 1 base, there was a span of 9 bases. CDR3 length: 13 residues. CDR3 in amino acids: CSAAGGSNQPQHF. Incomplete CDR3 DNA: TGCAGTGCTGCGGGGGGAAGCAATCAGCCC.